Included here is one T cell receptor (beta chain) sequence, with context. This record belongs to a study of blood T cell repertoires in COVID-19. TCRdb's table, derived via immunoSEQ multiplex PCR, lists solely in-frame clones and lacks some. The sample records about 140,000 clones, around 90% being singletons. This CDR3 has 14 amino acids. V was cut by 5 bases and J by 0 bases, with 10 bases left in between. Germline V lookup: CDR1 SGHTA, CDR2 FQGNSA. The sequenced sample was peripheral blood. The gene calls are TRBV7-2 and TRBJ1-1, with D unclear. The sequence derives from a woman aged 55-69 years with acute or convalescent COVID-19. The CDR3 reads CASSVSGMNTEAFF. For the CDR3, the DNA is TGTGCCAGCAGCGTCTCTGGCATGAACACTGAAGCTTTCTTT. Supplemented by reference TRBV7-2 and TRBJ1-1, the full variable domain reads GAGVSQSPSNKVTEKGKDVELRCDPISGHTALYWYRQSLGQGLEFLIYFQGNSAPDKSGLPSDRFSAERTGGSVSTLTIQRTQQEDSAVYLCASSVSGMNTEAFFGQGTRLTVV.